A single sample gave rise to the 27 T cell receptor beta chains below, sequenced in a study of regulatory T cells in long-lasting Graves disease. CDR3 regions were amplified by Arm-PCR using iRepertoire HTBI primers to build TCR beta libraries. TCRdb independently ran MiXCR on the multiplex PCR reads; one entry per CDR3 protein. Of about 470,000 distinct CDR3 sequences listed, under 25% are singletons. Stated time point: persistent/refractory GD, antithyroid drugs over 5 years with positive TRAb. RNA from PBMCs was the source of the TCR library. Source: peripheral blood mononuclear cells (PBMCs), taken when the disease was refractory, from a patient treated with antithyroid drugs. The origin of the receptors is a female donor with Graves disease.

V is TRBV6-2 or TRBV6-3 and J is TRBJ2-3; 10 bases align to TRBD2. In germline, CDR1 is MNHEY, CDR2 SVGEGT. The trim removed 4 bases at V and 6 bases at J, leaving 4 bases unmatched. The CDR3 is 14 residues long. Here the CDR3 reads CASSLAGGEDTQYF. As DNA, the CDR3 is TGTGCCAGCAGTTTAGCGGGGGGCGAGGATACGCAGTATTTT.

This rearrangement joins TRBV29-1 to TRBJ2-4, with TRBD1 matching 11 bases. Trimming removed 3 bases from V and 1 base from J; junction bases left unmatched: 11. Germline V gene lookup returns CDR1 SQVTM and CDR2 ANQGSEA. This CDR3 region has 18 residues. The CDR3 DNA follows: TGCAGCGTTGAGACCTGGACAGGGGGCGGGATTGCCAAAAACATTCAGTACTTC. This translates into CSVETWTGGGIAKNIQYF.

This clonotype has just one count. This chain joins TRBV27 and TRBJ2-7, with 8 nucleotides matching TRBD2. In germline, CDR1 is MNHEY, CDR2 SMNVEV (reference sequence). Trimming at V came to 8 bases and at J to 1 base, leaving 13 bases not matched to a gene. This CDR3 region has 16 residues. CDR3 DNA sequence: TGTGCCAGCGCCTCAATTGGGGTAGCGGGATCCTACGAGCAGTACTTC. It translates to CASASIGVAGSYEQYF.

At least ten counts were recorded for this clonotype. The gene calls are TRBV6-2 or TRBV6-3 and TRBJ2-7; D perhaps matches TRBD2 (5 bases). The CDR3 runs to 14 residues. Trimming left V 5 bases short and J 5 bases short, with 16 bases between. The germline V gene has CDR1 MNHEY and CDR2 SVGEGT. The DNA of the CDR3 is TGTGCCAGCAGTGACGGGATCCTTGAGGACGAGCAGTACTTC. Protein product: CASSDGILEDEQYF.

The sample holds many counts of this clonotype. The chain recombines TRBV29-1 with TRBJ2-7, with TRBD1 identical over 8 bases. The CDR3 totals 13 residues. Germline trimming cut 4 bases from V and 6 bases from J; bases unmatched to any gene: 8. Germline CDR1 and CDR2: SQVTM and ANQGSEA. The CDR3 is CSVAGQVLSEQYF. CDR3 DNA sequence: TGCAGCGTTGCGGGACAGGTTCTCAGCGAGCAGTACTTC.

The chain combines TRBV9 with TRBJ2-3; 9 bases line up with TRBD1. CDR1 is SGDLS and CDR2 is YYNGEE in the germline V gene. The trim removed 3 bases at V and 6 bases at J, leaving 8 bases unmatched. The CDR3 consists of 15 residues. The chain's CDR3 is CASSATGGARDTQYF. CDR3 DNA: TGTGCCAGCAGCGCCACAGGGGGCGCGCGTGATACGCAGTATTTT.

This clonotype was seen at least ten times. The rearrangement joins TRBV6-2 or TRBV6-3 to TRBJ2-7; TRBD1 aligns across 7 bases. The germline V gene has CDR1 MNHEY and CDR2 SVGEGT. Germline trimming cut 2 bases from V and 6 bases from J; bases unmatched to any gene: 4. The CDR3 is made up of 13 amino acids. In DNA, the CDR3 is TGTGCCAGCAGTTACGGGACAGAGCGCGAGCAGTACTTC. Translated, it gives CASSYGTEREQYF.

This clonotype occurred many times. This chain uses TRBV11-2 with TRBJ2-7; TRBD2 agrees at 7 bases. V shed 5 bases, J shed 0 bases, and the junction held 7 bases outside the gene matches. Germline V gene sequence: CDR1 SGHAT, CDR2 FQNNGV. The CDR3 is 15 amino acids. CDR3 sequence (DNA): TGTGCCAGCAGCCTTAGCGGGCAGAGCTCCTACGAGCAGTACTTC. It specifies CASSLSGQSSYEQYF.

This clonotype came up a few times. The V gene is TRBV4-3, the J gene TRBJ2-5, with TRBD2 identical over 10 bases. CDR1 is LGHNA, CDR2 YSLEER, per germline. The ends lost 1 base at V and 5 bases at J; junction bases unmatched: 10. The CDR3 sequence is 17 residues long. DNA of the CDR3: TGCGCCAGCAGCCAAGTTAATCCTAGCGGGAGTGACGAGACCCAGTACTTC. Encoded protein: CASSQVNPSGSDETQYF.

CDR3 nucleotide sequence: TGTGCCAGCAGCCCAGGAGAGGGACAGGGGGCGCCCGGGGAGCTGTTTTTT. Protein: CASSPGEGQGAPGELFF. The chain has TRBV7-3 and TRBJ2-2; 12 positions agree with TRBD1. The J segment lost 6 bases and the V segment lost 5 bases, leaving 10 bases of the junction unmatched. The CDR3 spans 17 residues. CDR1 is SGHTA and CDR2 is FQGTGA in the germline V gene.

This rearrangement joins TRBV10-3 to TRBJ2-2; maybe TRBD2 (5 bases). The ends were cut back, 2 bases at V and 3 bases at J, with 13 bases in the middle. The CDR3 runs 16 residues. The germline gives CDR1 ENHRY, CDR2 SYGVKD. CDR3 sequence reads: CAISEIGWEYTGELFF. The CDR3 DNA is TGTGCCATCAGTGAGATCGGGTGGGAGTACACCGGGGAGCTGTTTTTT.

This clonotype was observed a handful of times. V usage is TRBV30 and J usage is TRBJ1-5; 7 bases agree with TRBD1. The germline V gene has CDR1 GTSNPN and CDR2 SVGIG (reference sequence). With 3 bases clipped from V and 7 bases from J, the junction kept 9 bases outside the gene matches. This CDR3 comprises 14 residues. CDR3 nucleotides: TGTGCCTGGAGCGGATTAGACAGGGACCAGCCCCAGCATTTT. It encodes CAWSGLDRDQPQHF.

The rearrangement joins TRBV7-2 to TRBJ1-2; D uncertain. CDR3 length equals 12 residues. Looked up from germline, CDR1 is SGHTA and CDR2 is FQGNSA. V dropped 4 bases and J dropped 8 bases, with 11 bases sitting between them. The CDR3 coding sequence is TGTGCCAGCAGCTACGGGGAAATCGGCTACACCTTC. Amino acid sequence: CASSYGEIGYTF.

In this sample, this clonotype turned up a few times. The rearrangement uses TRBV5-6 and TRBJ2-5, with D maybe TRBD2 (5 bases). The germline CDR1 and CDR2 sequences are SGHDT and YYEEEE. This CDR3 region has 15 residues. Trimming cost V 4 bases and J 0 bases, with 13 bases left between them. The CDR3 nucleotides are TGTGCCAGCAGCCTCCCTAGAGGGTACCAAGAGACCCAGTACTTC. Residues: CASSLPRGYQETQYF.

This clonotype was seen at least ten times. V gene TRBV7-3 combines with J gene TRBJ1-2, with 7 bases lining up with TRBD1. The CDR3 consists of 16 residues. CDR1 SGHTA and CDR2 FQGTGA come from the germline V gene. J gave up 10 bases and V 5 bases, and 19 bases lay outside the gene matches. Here the CDR3 DNA reads TGTGCCAGCAGCCCCGGCTATACGGGGCAGGGGGTTGACTACACCTTC. It translates to CASSPGYTGQGVDYTF.

This clonotype was recorded a few times. The chain is built from TRBV5-1 and TRBJ2-7, with 8 bases lining up with TRBD2. This CDR3 has 16 amino acids. V gave up 4 bases and J gave up 7 bases; unmatched junction bases: 16. Germline V gene sequence: CDR1 SGHRS, CDR2 YFSETQ. In DNA form, the CDR3 reads TGCGCCAGCAGCCGGGTAAGTGGGACTAGTCCGGAAGAGCAGTACTTC. It codes for CASSRVSGTSPEEQYF.

The rearrangement joins TRBV20-1 to TRBJ2-1; the match to TRBD2 covers 8 bases. The CDR3 consists of 15 residues. J gave up 2 bases and V 2 bases, and 5 bases lay outside the gene matches. From germline, CDR1 is DFQATT and CDR2 SNEGSKA (reference sequence). The CDR3, as DNA: TGCAGTGCTAGATCCGGGAGGGCAACCTACAATGAGCAGTTCTTC. Residues: CSARSGRATYNEQFF.

The chain combines TRBV6-1 with TRBJ1-5; 12 bases fit TRBD1. The CDR3 is made up of 16 amino acids. The V and J ends lost 6 bases and 0 bases, in that order; junction bases with no gene match: 3. CDR1 is MNHNS, CDR2 SASEGT, per germline. This chain's CDR3 is CASRRDRGHSNQPQHF. The CDR3 coding sequence is TGTGCCAGCAGACGGGACAGGGGGCATAGCAATCAGCCCCAGCATTTT.

The J gene is TRBJ1-5, the V gene TRBV19, with D tentatively TRBD1 (5 bases). In germline, CDR1 is LNHDA, CDR2 SQIVND (reference sequence). The CDR3 contains 16 residues. Trimming removed 1 base from V and 0 bases from J, with 10 bases in between. CDR3 DNA sequence: TGTGCCAGTAGTATAGTTGGAGGGGTTAGCAATCAGCCCCAGCATTTT. Its translation is CASSIVGGVSNQPQHF.

This clonotype was detected many times. The V and J genes are TRBV28 and TRBJ1-6; D gene uncertain. Germline CDR1 is MDHEN and CDR2 is SYDVKM. This CDR3 has 16 amino acids. V lost 7 bases and J lost 0, with 13 bases in between. CDR3 in DNA: TGTGCCAGCACTTCCCCAGCGAGCTCCTATAATTCACCCCTCCACTTT. Translated: CASTSPASSYNSPLHF.

This clonotype has more than one count but fewer than ten. The gene calls are TRBV7-2 and TRBJ2-2; TRBD2 matches 15 bases. The CDR3 length is 18 residues. CDR1 and CDR2 from the germline V gene are SGHTA and FQGNSA. The trim removed 5 bases at V and 3 bases at J, leaving 7 bases unmatched. The CDR3 here is CASSPKGLAGGHTGELFF. The CDR3 region has the DNA TGTGCCAGCAGCCCAAAGGGACTAGCGGGAGGCCACACCGGGGAGCTGTTTTTT.

This clonotype was observed at least ten times. The chain combines TRBV12-3 or TRBV12-4 with TRBJ1-2, with D perhaps matching TRBD1 (5 bases). With 3 bases removed from V and 6 bases from J, the gap between germline ends came to 11 bases. This CDR3 spans 13 amino acids. The CDR3 loop reads CASSFAGENGYTF. The DNA for the CDR3 is TGTGCCAGCAGTTTCGCGGGGGAGAATGGCTACACCTTC.

This clonotype was detected ten times or more. The J gene is TRBJ1-1, the V gene TRBV7-9; unclear D gene. CDR1 is SEHNR, CDR2 FQNEAQ, per germline (reference sequence). The V end was cut by 6 bases, the J end by 6 bases, with 11 bases between. This CDR3 is built from 12 residues. The CDR3 reads CASRWGDAEAFF. The CDR3 DNA is TGTGCCAGCAGGTGGGGAGACGCTGAAGCTTTCTTT.

This clonotype was recorded many times. J is TRBJ2-7 and V is TRBV10-3, with a weak D call TRBD1 (6 bases). Germline V gene sequence: CDR1 ENHRY, CDR2 SYGVKD. Trimming took 6 bases from V and 0 from J, leaving 12 bases between them. CDR3 length: 14 amino acids. Written as DNA, the CDR3 is TGTGCCATCAGGGTAGACAGGAACTCCTACGAGCAGTACTTC. It encodes CAIRVDRNSYEQYF.

This chain uses TRBV5-1 with TRBJ2-1; TRBD2 matches at 12 bases. The CDR3 spans 15 residues. V was pared by 0 bases and J by 9 bases, with 4 bases of the junction left unmatched. CDR1 and CDR2 (germline): SGHRS, YFSETQ. The CDR3 spells CASSLESSGGGEQFF. CDR3 nucleotides: TGCGCCAGCAGCTTGGAGTCTAGCGGGGGGGGTGAGCAGTTCTTC.

This clonotype was found many times. V gene TRBV6-1 combines with J gene TRBJ1-6; D is undetermined. This CDR3 contains 13 residues. Looked up from germline, CDR1 is MNHNS and CDR2 is SASEGT. The CDR3 here is CGAVTHRGSPLHF. As DNA, the CDR3 is TGTGGGGCAGTCACCCATCGCGGTTCACCCCTCCACTTT.

In this sample, this clonotype turned up many times. This chain joins TRBV5-1 and TRBJ1-4; TRBD1 agrees at 8 bases. The CDR3 length is 14 residues. Unmatched junction bases numbered 3, after V lost 4 bases and J lost 4 bases. Germline V gives CDR1 SGHRS, CDR2 YFSETQ. CDR3 sequence: CASSRGQGNEKLFF. CDR3 DNA: TGCGCCAGCAGCAGAGGACAGGGTAATGAAAAACTGTTTTTT.